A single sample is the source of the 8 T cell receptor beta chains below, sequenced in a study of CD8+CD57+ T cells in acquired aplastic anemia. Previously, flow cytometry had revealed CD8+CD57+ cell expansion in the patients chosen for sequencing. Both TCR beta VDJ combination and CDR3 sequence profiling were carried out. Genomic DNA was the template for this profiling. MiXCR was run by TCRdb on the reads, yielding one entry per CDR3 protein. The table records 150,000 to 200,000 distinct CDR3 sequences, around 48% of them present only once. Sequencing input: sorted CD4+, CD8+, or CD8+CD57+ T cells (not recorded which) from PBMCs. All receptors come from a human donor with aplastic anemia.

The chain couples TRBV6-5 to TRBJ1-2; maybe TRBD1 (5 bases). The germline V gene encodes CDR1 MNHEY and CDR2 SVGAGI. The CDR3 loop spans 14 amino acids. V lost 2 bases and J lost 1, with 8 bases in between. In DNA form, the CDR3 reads TGTGCCAGCAGTTACCTTGACAGTAACTATGGCTACACCTTC. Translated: CASSYLDSNYGYTF.

The CDR3 region is CATSSRQGTDTQYF. The CDR3 DNA reads as TGTGCCACCAGCAGTAGACAGGGAACAGATACGCAGTATTTT. The rearrangement links TRBV15 to TRBJ2-3, with TRBD1 identical over 7 bases. The V gene's germline CDR1 is LNHNV and CDR2 YYDKDF (reference sequence). CDR3 length: 14 residues. Trimming removed 3 bases from V and 3 bases from J; junction bases left unmatched: 3.

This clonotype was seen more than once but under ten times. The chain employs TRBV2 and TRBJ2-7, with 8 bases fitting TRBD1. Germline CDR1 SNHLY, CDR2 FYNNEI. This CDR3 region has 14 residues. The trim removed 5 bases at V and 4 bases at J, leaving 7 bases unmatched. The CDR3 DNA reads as TGTGCCAGCAGTTTGACAGGGGAAGGGTACGAGCAGTACTTC. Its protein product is CASSLTGEGYEQYF.

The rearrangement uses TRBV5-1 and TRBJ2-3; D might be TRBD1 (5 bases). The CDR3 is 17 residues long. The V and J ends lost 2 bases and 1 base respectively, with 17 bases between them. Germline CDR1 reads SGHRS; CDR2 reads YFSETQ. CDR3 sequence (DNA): TGCGCCAGCAGCTTAGGGGCCAGCTTAATCCGCACAGATACGCAGTATTTT. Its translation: CASSLGASLIRTDTQYF.

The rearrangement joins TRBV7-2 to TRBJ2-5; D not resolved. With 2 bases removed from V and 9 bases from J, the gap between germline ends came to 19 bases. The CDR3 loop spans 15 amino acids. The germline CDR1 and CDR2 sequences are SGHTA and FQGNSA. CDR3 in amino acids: CASSLRSAARGAQYF. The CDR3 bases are TGTGCCAGCAGCTTACGCTCGGCGGCGCGTGGGGCCCAGTACTTC.

For the CDR3, the DNA is TGTGCCAGCAGCTTCCCGGGACAGGGGGCTGTCTATGGCTACACCTTC. This gives the protein CASSFPGQGAVYGYTF. The V gene is TRBV11-1, the J gene TRBJ1-2, with 12 bases aligning to TRBD1. The V and J ends lost 3 bases and 4 bases, in that order; junction bases with no gene match: 6. Germline assignment: CDR1 SGHAT and CDR2 FQDESV (reference sequence). This CDR3 spans 16 amino acids.

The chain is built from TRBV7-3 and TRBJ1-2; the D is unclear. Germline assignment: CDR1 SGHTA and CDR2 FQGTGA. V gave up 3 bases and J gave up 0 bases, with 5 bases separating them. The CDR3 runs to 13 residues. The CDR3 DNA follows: TGTGCCAGCAGCTTGCAGACTAACTATGGCTACACCTTC. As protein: CASSLQTNYGYTF.

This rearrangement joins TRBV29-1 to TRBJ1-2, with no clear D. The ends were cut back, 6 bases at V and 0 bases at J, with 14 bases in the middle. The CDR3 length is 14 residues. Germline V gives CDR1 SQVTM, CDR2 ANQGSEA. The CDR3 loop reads CSVNPGPPNYGYTF. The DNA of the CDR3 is TGCAGCGTGAACCCCGGGCCGCCTAACTATGGCTACACCTTC.